This T cell receptor beta chain originates from a study of cytomegalovirus exposure and HLA in healthy donors. Whole-study context: Some 200 million T cells yielded 100 million or so unique TCR beta sequences in earlier analysis.

Primers: 60 Vbeta forward and 13 Jbeta reverse. Method: immunoSEQ multiplex PCR; TCRdb's copy keeps in-frame clones and lacks some. The sample lists approximately 89,000 clones; around 73% were seen once. The CDR3 spans 16 residues. Germline V gene lookup returns CDR1 LNHDA and CDR2 SQIVND (reference sequence). As concerns this clone: Its antigen is not known.

Study-wide points: The listing of roughly 160 TCR beta chains classed them as cytomegalovirus-associated.

This receptor was taken from a female donor in good health and CMV-seronegative. This chain links TRBV19 with TRBJ2-5; D is possibly TRBD1 (5 bases). TRBJ2-7 matches the DNA end more closely, so the J call is doubtful. Sequences were obtained from PBMCs. For the CDR3, the DNA is TGTGCCAGTAGTATAAACAGGAACCCCCACTCCTACGAGCAGTACTTC. It encodes CASSINRNPHSYEQYF.